This TCR beta chain was recovered during a study of cytomegalovirus exposure and HLA in healthy donors. General study findings and limits: The authors listed 150 or so TCR beta chains as cytomegalovirus-associated. Most of the TCR beta V segments (in an earlier analysis) were productive either about 87% or about 30% of the time.

PCR amplification relied on 60 Vbeta primers (plus 13 Jbeta primers). The data were produced by immunoSEQ multiplex PCR, yet TCRdb's version contains in-frame clones alone and is incomplete. The data contain roughly 170,000 clones, 84% of them singletons. This CDR3 region has 15 residues. V lost 4 bases and J lost 8; bases outside the gene matches: 11. CDR1 and CDR2 from the germline V gene are SGHAT and FQNNGV. Concerning this clone itself: What it binds is unknown.

Input material: PBMCs. The V call is TRBV11-2, the J call TRBJ2-1; 7 positions match TRBD2. The origin of this receptor is a man aged 30 to 45 in good health and CMV-seronegative. The CDR3 is CASSYGLGALDEQFF. The CDR3 DNA is TGTGCCAGCAGCTACGGACTAGGGGCTTTGGATGAGCAGTTCTTC.